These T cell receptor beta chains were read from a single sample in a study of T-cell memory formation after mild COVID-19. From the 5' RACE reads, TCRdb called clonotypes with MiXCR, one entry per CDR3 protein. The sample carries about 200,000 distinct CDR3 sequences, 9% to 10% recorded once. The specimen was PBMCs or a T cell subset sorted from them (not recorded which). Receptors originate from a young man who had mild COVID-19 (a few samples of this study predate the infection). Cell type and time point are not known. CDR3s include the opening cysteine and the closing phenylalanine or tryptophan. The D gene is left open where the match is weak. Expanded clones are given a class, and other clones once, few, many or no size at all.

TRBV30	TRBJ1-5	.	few	CAWSPRSNQPQHF	TGTGCCTGGAGTCCAAGATCCAATCAGCCCCAGCATTTT
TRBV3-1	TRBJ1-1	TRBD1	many	CASSPGTVNTEAFF	TGCGCCAGCAGCCCCGGGACAGTGAACACTGAAGCTTTCTTT
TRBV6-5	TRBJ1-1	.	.	CASSSGHNTEAFF	TGTGCCAGCAGCTCCGGACACAACACTGAAGCTTTCTTT
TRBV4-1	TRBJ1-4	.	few	CASSQAAGATNEKLFF	TGCGCCAGCAGCCAAGCGGCCGGGGCAACTAATGAAAAACTGTTTTTT
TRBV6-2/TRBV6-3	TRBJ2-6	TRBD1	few	CASSPGTGASGANVLTF	TGTGCCAGCAGTCCGGGGACAGGGGCCTCTGGGGCCAACGTCCTGACTTTC
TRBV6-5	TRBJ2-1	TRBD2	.	CASSSGSGGSHNEQFF	TGTGCCAGCAGCTCCGGTAGCGGGGGGTCCCACAATGAGCAGTTCTTC
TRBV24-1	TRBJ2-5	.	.	CATSGAERGWETQYF	TGTGCCACCAGTGGTGCCGAGAGGGGTTGGGAGACCCAGTACTTC
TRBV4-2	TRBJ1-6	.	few	CASSQVQSYNSPLHF	TGTGCCAGCAGCCAAGTGCAGTCCTATAATTCACCCCTCCACTTT
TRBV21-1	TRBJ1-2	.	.	CAYPTIGGGNYGYTF	TGTGCCTACCCCACAATAGGAGGGGGAAACTATGGCTACACCTTC
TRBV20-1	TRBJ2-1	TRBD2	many	CSARDYSGGALNEQFF	TGCAGTGCTAGAGATTATAGCGGGGGGGCACTCAATGAGCAGTTCTTC
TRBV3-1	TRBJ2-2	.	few	CASGLGDVTGELFF	TGTGCCAGCGGATTGGGGGACGTTACCGGGGAGCTGTTTTTT
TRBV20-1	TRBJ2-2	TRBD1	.	CSARDRRNTGELFF	TGCAGTGCCAGGGACAGGCGGAACACCGGGGAGCTGTTTTTT
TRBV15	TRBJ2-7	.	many	CATSRDVGPGYEQYF	TGTGCCACCAGCAGAGATGTTGGGCCCGGCTACGAGCAGTACTTC
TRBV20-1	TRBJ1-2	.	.	CSVTGLSGYTF	TGCAGTGTAACAGGGCTGTCGGGCTACACCTTC